This TCR beta chain was obtained from a study of blood T cells in healthy people across ages. Germline-derived CDR1 and CDR2 are SGHRS and YFSETQ. This CDR3 region has 14 residues. Study observations and caveats: Per million T cells, TCR beta diversity dropped about linearly as age rose. Naive T cell percentage by flow cytometry tracked strongly with beta diversity.

Next came a second PCR, run for about 7 to 12 cycles, which used a sample-barcoded 5' primer along with a J-beta primer mix. TCRdb fed the 5' RACE reads into MiXCR, producing one record per CDR3 protein. Here the sample spans about 1.8 million distinct CDR3 sequences, 40% to 55% being singletons. A word on this clonotype: Antigen unknown.

Sequencing was carried out using blood. This clonotype originated in a woman between 40 and 50 years old in good health. This rearrangement joins TRBV5-1 to TRBJ2-1, with a possible D match to TRBD2 (5 bases). The last part of the DNA fits TRBJ2-7 better; the J call may be wrong. This CDR3 reads CASSPHRGSDEQYF. In DNA, the CDR3 is TGCGCCAGCAGCCCCCACCGGGGTAGCGACGAGCAGTACTTC.